The entry below gives a single T cell receptor beta chain sequence along with its context. These data are taken from a study of blood T cell repertoires in COVID-19. The V gene's germline CDR1 is MNHEY and CDR2 SVGAGI. The CDR3 runs to 15 residues. V shed 6 bases and J shed 0 bases, with 15 bases lying between them. Assay: immunoSEQ multiplex PCR; the TCRdb copy retains only in-frame clones and omits some. The sample includes 350,000 or so clones, 88% of them seen just once. The rearrangement uses TRBV6-5 and TRBJ2-7; D is ambiguous. The origin of this receptor is a woman in her thirties who had been exposed to COVID-19. The sample consisted of PBMCs or T cells enriched from blood (not recorded which). The CDR3 sequence: CASSSLGSSSYEQYF. CDR3 sequence (DNA): TGTGCCAGCAGCTCCCTAGGTTCGAGCTCCTACGAGCAGTACTTC.